The source of this TCR beta chain is a study of T cells after yellow fever vaccination. With regard to this clonotype: Its cognate antigen is unknown.

V lost 3 bases to trimming and J lost 5 bases; unmatched junction nucleotides: 3. The CDR3 sequence is 14 residues long. Germline V gives CDR1 SGHAT, CDR2 FQDESV (reference sequence). Generation of TCR cDNA used 5'RACE template switching (which added a universal primer site and UMIs). MiXCR, applied by TCRdb to the 5' RACE reads, yields one record per CDR3 protein. The sample holds a few hundred thousand distinct CDR3 sequences, 15% to 20% seen once. Study observations and caveats: Among primary-vaccination clones, most reappeared after the booster, at about 95% for CD4 and 88% for CD8. Contaminants from the bulk population, in the form of abundant clonotypes, could be found in FACS-sorted repertoires. The appearance of a small share of clonotypes in both CD4 and CD8 compartments was observed.

The rearrangement uses TRBV11-1 and TRBJ2-5, with 10 bases fitting TRBD2. This TCR came from a man between 25 and 39 years old who received the YFV17D yellow fever vaccine. This material consisted of PBMCs, taken 15 days after the yellow fever booster vaccination. CDR3 sequence (DNA): TGTGCCAGCAGCTTGCTAGCGGGAGACGAGACCCAGTACTTC. This sequence encodes CASSLLAGDETQYF. The whole variable domain, filled in from reference TRBV11-1 and TRBJ2-5, reads EAEVAQSPRYKITEKSQAVAFWCDPISGHATLYWYRQILGQGPELLVQFQDESVVDDSQLPKDRFSAERLKGVDSTLKIQPAELGDSAMYLCASSLLAGDETQYFGPGTRLLVL.